Below, 30 T cell receptor beta chains from the same sample are listed, as sequenced in a study of T cell responses to AZD1222 COVID-19 vaccine. TCRdb's copy holds only in-frame clones and misses some; the assay was immunoSEQ multiplex PCR. Of 180,000 or so clones in the sample, more than 90% were seen once. The sample in question was peripheral blood, obtained on day 0 of AZD1222 vaccination. These receptors all stem from an adult in good health.

This clone was observed a handful of times. The V and J genes are TRBV6-5 and TRBJ2-1; 7 bases are shared with TRBD2. Germline V gene sequence: CDR1 MNHEY, CDR2 SVGAGI. The J segment lost 8 bases and the V segment lost 2 bases, leaving 6 bases of the junction unmatched. This CDR3 has 14 residues. The CDR3 coding sequence is TGTGCCAGCAGTTACATAGCGGGCCTGGATGAGCAGTTCTTC. Its protein is CASSYIAGLDEQFF.

The chain recombines TRBV27 with TRBJ2-1, with D perhaps matching TRBD1 (6 bases). CDR3 length: 15 amino acids. V lost 2 bases and J 3 bases, leaving 11 bases between the germline ends. Germline V lookup: CDR1 MNHEY, CDR2 SMNVEV (reference sequence). The CDR3 spells CASSLMGQYYNEQFF. In DNA form, the CDR3 reads TGTGCCAGCAGTTTAATGGGACAATACTACAATGAGCAGTTCTTC.

The chain joins TRBV20-1 to TRBJ2-5, with a weak D call TRBD2 (6 bases). Trimming took 3 bases from V and 5 from J, leaving 19 bases between them. This CDR3 spans 15 amino acids. The germline CDR1 and CDR2 sequences are DFQATT and SNEGSKA (reference sequence). The CDR3 is CSASGGGVVGETQYF. The CDR3 bases are TGCAGTGCTAGTGGAGGAGGGGTCGTCGGGGAGACCCAGTACTTC.

V and J are TRBV4-2 and TRBJ1-4, with D hard to call. The V end was cut by 1 base, the J end by 4 bases, with 4 bases between. CDR3 length: 13 amino acids. Per the germline V gene, CDR1 is LGHNA and CDR2 is YNFKEQ. The CDR3 protein is CASSQVGNEKLFF. The CDR3, as DNA: TGTGCCAGCAGCCAAGTCGGTAATGAAAAACTGTTTTTT.

The chain couples TRBV2 to TRBJ2-5; D not resolved. Germline V CDR1 and CDR2: SNHLY, FYNNEI. The CDR3 consists of 16 residues. V was shortened by 4 bases and J by 3 bases, with 18 bases between the two germline ends. The CDR3 protein is CASSGILQSIEETQYF. CDR3 nucleotides: TGTGCCAGCAGTGGCATTTTACAATCAATTGAAGAGACCCAGTACTTC.

The genes are TRBV27 and TRBJ1-1; D gene ambiguous. Trimming cost V 6 bases and J 4 bases, with 15 bases left between them. CDR3 size: 14 residues. From germline, CDR1 is MNHEY and CDR2 SMNVEV (reference sequence). Here the CDR3 DNA reads TGTGCCAGCAGCCACGACCGATCGGCCACTGAAGCTTTCTTT. It specifies CASSHDRSATEAFF.

The chain is built from TRBV7-2 and TRBJ2-3; no clear D gene. CDR1 SGHTA and CDR2 FQGNSA come from the germline V gene. This CDR3 is built from 14 residues. V was pared by 5 bases and J by 4 bases, with 13 bases between. This CDR3 is CASSGYRVADTQYF. The CDR3 DNA reads as TGTGCCAGCAGCGGATACCGGGTCGCAGATACGCAGTATTTT.

The J gene is TRBJ1-3, the V gene TRBV5-1; 10 bases align to TRBD1. The CDR3 sequence is 16 residues long. J lost 2 bases, V lost 7 bases, and 9 bases had no gene match. Germline V gives CDR1 SGHRS, CDR2 YFSETQ. CDR3 in amino acids: CASGSRGQGAGNTIYF. Written as DNA, the CDR3 is TGCGCCAGCGGCTCCCGCGGACAGGGGGCTGGAAACACCATATATTTT.

This chain links TRBV27 with TRBJ2-5; D is uncertain. Trimming cost V 5 bases and J 2 bases, with 9 bases left between them. This CDR3 is built from 13 residues. Germline CDR1 is MNHEY and CDR2 is SMNVEV (reference sequence). CDR3 in amino acids: CASSPRIQETQYF. Here the CDR3 DNA reads TGTGCCAGCAGTCCGCGGATACAAGAGACCCAGTACTTC.

The count of this clone is one. The CDR3 nucleotides are TGTGCCAGCAGCCAACCCCTCTCAAGGGGTACGCAGTATTTT. As protein: CASSQPLSRGTQYF. This chain connects TRBV7-2 to TRBJ2-3, with D possibly TRBD1 on 5 matching bases. This CDR3 has 14 residues. V lost 5 bases and J 8 bases, leaving 17 bases between the germline ends. Looked up from germline, CDR1 is SGHTA and CDR2 is FQGNSA.

The genes are TRBV11-2 and TRBJ2-7; maybe TRBD1 (6 bases). V lost 4 bases to trimming and J lost 6 bases, with 19 bases between them. The CDR3 is 15 residues long. Germline V gene lookup returns CDR1 SGHAT and CDR2 FQNNGV. CDR3 amino acids: CASSSQLVRGSEQYF. DNA of the CDR3: TGTGCCAGCAGCTCCCAGTTGGTCAGGGGATCCGAGCAGTACTTC.

This clone was seen only a few times. The chain joins TRBV12-5 to TRBJ2-2; 8 bases map to TRBD1. CDR1 is LGHNT, CDR2 FRNRAP, per germline. The trim removed 8 bases at V and 0 bases at J, leaving 5 bases unmatched. CDR3 length: 15 residues. CDR3 DNA: TGTGCTAGTCACCCGACAGGGGCGAACACCGGGGAGCTGTTTTTT. It encodes CASHPTGANTGELFF.

The chain carries TRBV15 and TRBJ2-1, with 8 bases that match TRBD2. V shed 6 bases and J 8 bases; nucleotides not matched to a gene: 3. The CDR3 runs to 12 residues. Germline V gene data show CDR1 as LNHNV and CDR2 as YYDKDF (reference sequence). The CDR3 coding sequence is TGTGCCACCAGAGGCGGGGGGCATGAGCAGTTCTTC. Amino acids: CATRGGGHEQFF.

The CDR3: CASSDGQGAGGYTF. DNA of the CDR3: TGCGCCAGCAGCGATGGACAGGGGGCTGGCGGCTACACCTTC. This sequence joins TRBV5-1 and TRBJ1-2; 11 nucleotides line up with TRBD1. There are 14 residues in the CDR3. V dropped 4 bases and J dropped 8; count of bases not matched to a gene: 7. CDR1 is SGHRS, CDR2 YFSETQ, per germline.

This chain connects TRBV30 to TRBJ1-1; the match to TRBD1 covers 9 bases. CDR1 is GTSNPN and CDR2 is SVGIG in the germline V gene (reference sequence). The CDR3 loop spans 13 amino acids. J gave up 5 bases and V 5 bases, and 6 bases lay outside the gene matches. The CDR3 loop is CAWAMTGGTEAFF. CDR3 sequence (DNA): TGTGCCTGGGCCATGACAGGGGGAACTGAAGCTTTCTTT.

The gene calls are TRBV30 and TRBJ1-1, with D tentatively TRBD1 (5 bases). Germline V gene lookup returns CDR1 GTSNPN and CDR2 SVGIG (reference sequence). With 2 bases removed from V and 8 bases from J, the gap between germline ends came to 30 bases. CDR3 size: 18 residues. CDR3 in DNA: TGTGCCTGGAGTACACGGAAGGACATTTATTTGATCGGAAACGAAGCTTTCTTT. It encodes CAWSTRKDIYLIGNEAFF. Full variable domain (missing parts from reference TRBV30 and TRBJ1-1): SQTIHQWPATLVQPVGSPLSLECTVEGTSNPNLYWYRQAAGRGLQLLFYSVGIGQISSEVPQNLSASRPQDRQFILSSKKLLLSDSGFYLCAWSTRKDIYLIGNEAFFGQGTRLTVV.

The rearrangement uses TRBV27 and TRBJ2-7; D is undetermined. CDR3 length: 17 amino acids. Germline assignment: CDR1 MNHEY and CDR2 SMNVEV (reference sequence). Trimming stripped 3 bases from V and 5 bases from J, with 23 bases between. CDR3 amino acids: CASSFLGAALTGDEQYF. CDR3 bases: TGTGCCAGCAGTTTTCTGGGCGCAGCCCTCACTGGGGACGAGCAGTACTTC.

As DNA, the CDR3 is TGTGCCAGTAACCGACAGGGGCTGAACACTGAAGCTTTCTTT. As protein: CASNRQGLNTEAFF. V and J are TRBV19 and TRBJ1-1, with TRBD1 identical over 8 bases. Looked up from germline, CDR1 is LNHDA and CDR2 is SQIVND (reference sequence). Unmatched junction bases numbered 4, after V lost 7 bases and J lost 0 bases. The CDR3 totals 14 residues.

The chain uses TRBV4-2 and TRBJ1-3, with 7 bases matching TRBD1. Germline trimming cut 0 bases from V and 1 base from J; bases unmatched to any gene: 0. Germline V gene data show CDR1 as LGHNA and CDR2 as YNFKEQ. The CDR3 is 15 amino acids. In DNA form, the CDR3 reads TGTGCCAGCAGCCAAGAGACAGGGTCTGGAAACACCATATATTTT. Encoded protein: CASSQETGSGNTIYF.

The genes are TRBV2 and TRBJ1-4, with unresolved D. V shed 6 bases and J shed 1 base, with 12 bases lying between them. Per the germline V gene, CDR1 is SNHLY and CDR2 is FYNNEI. CDR3 length equals 15 residues. In DNA, the CDR3 is TGTGCCAGCAGCGAGACGGGCGGAACTAATGAAAAACTGTTTTTT. Amino acid sequence: CASSETGGTNEKLFF.

This clone was picked up one time. A junction end diverges from the germline sequence, so it may reflect a read error. This chain uses TRBV27 with TRBJ2-7; TRBD2 agrees at 7 bases. Germline CDR1 and CDR2: MNHEY and SMNVEV (reference sequence). This CDR3 is built from 15 residues. CDR3 amino acids: CASSLGLAASYGQYF. CDR3 in DNA: TGTGCCAGCAGTTTAGGGCTAGCGGCTTCCTACGGGCAGTACTTC.

The chain has TRBV11-2 and TRBJ1-3; the match to TRBD1 covers 9 bases. The length of the CDR3 is 14 residues. CDR1 is SGHAT and CDR2 is FQNNGV in the germline V gene. V shed 5 bases and J 4 bases; nucleotides not matched to a gene: 3. As DNA, the CDR3 is TGTGCCAGCAGCCCCGGGACAGGGGGAAACACCATATATTTT. It specifies CASSPGTGGNTIYF.

The V call is TRBV19, the J call TRBJ1-6; TRBD1 is a possible D gene (6 bases). Germline CDR1 is LNHDA and CDR2 is SQIVND (reference sequence). The CDR3 runs 13 residues. V was pared by 7 bases and J by 10 bases, with 14 bases between. The CDR3 protein is CASTLQGSSPLHF. CDR3 nucleotide sequence: TGTGCCAGTACCCTCCAGGGGTCCTCACCCCTCCACTTT.

This clone was observed a single time. The J gene is TRBJ2-7, the V gene TRBV19, with 7 bases aligning to TRBD2. Looked up from germline, CDR1 is LNHDA and CDR2 is SQIVND (reference sequence). J gave up 7 bases and V 5 bases, and 14 bases lay outside the gene matches. The CDR3 consists of 15 residues. CDR3 loop: CASSHGLGLRGEQYF. CDR3 in DNA: TGTGCCAGTAGTCACGGACTAGGGCTACGTGGGGAGCAGTACTTC.

The chain carries TRBV15 and TRBJ2-1; D is unclear. Trimming stripped 0 bases from V and 4 bases from J, with 16 bases between. Germline values: CDR1 LNHNV, CDR2 YYDKDF (reference sequence). This CDR3 region has 17 residues. The CDR3 DNA reads TGTGCCACCAGCAGAGATAAGGGTTGGGAAAGTTACAATGAGCAGTTCTTC. Translation gives CATSRDKGWESYNEQFF.

The V and J genes are TRBV10-2 and TRBJ2-3; D gene unclear. The CDR3 totals 14 residues. Germline loops: CDR1 WSHSY, CDR2 SAAADI. V dropped 8 bases and J dropped 4 bases, with 16 bases sitting between them. Here the CDR3 DNA reads TGCGCCAGCGGGCGCAATGCCGAGGCAGATACGCAGTATTTT. Translated: CASGRNAEADTQYF.

This chain connects TRBV7-9 to TRBJ1-1; TRBD1 might be the D (6 bases). The CDR3 totals 15 residues. V lost 5 bases to trimming and J lost 3 bases, with 16 bases between them. In germline, CDR1 is SEHNR, CDR2 FQNEAQ (reference sequence). The DNA of the CDR3 is TGTGCCAGCAGCCTAGAGCAGGGGAAACACACTGAAGCTTTCTTT. As protein: CASSLEQGKHTEAFF.

The chain carries TRBV19 and TRBJ1-5; 7 bases line up with TRBD1. The germline V gene has CDR1 LNHDA and CDR2 SQIVND (reference sequence). J lost 5 bases, V lost 7 bases, and 8 bases had no gene match. The CDR3 is 14 amino acids. The CDR3 region has the DNA TGTGCCAGTACGGGGGACAGCTCATATCAGCCCCAGCATTTT. This sequence encodes CASTGDSSYQPQHF.

This clone was seen only once. The gene calls are TRBV29-1 and TRBJ2-7; D unclear. V lost 4 bases and J lost 1, with 8 bases in between. The CDR3 spans 12 residues. Germline CDR1 is SQVTM and CDR2 is ANQGSEA. The CDR3 sequence is CSVVGRSYEQYF. CDR3 bases: TGCAGCGTTGTCGGCAGATCCTACGAGCAGTACTTC.

This chain connects TRBV6-5 to TRBJ2-1; D is perhaps TRBD1 (5 bases). Trimming left V 2 bases short and J 3 bases short, with 5 bases between. In germline, CDR1 is MNHEY, CDR2 SVGAGI. This CDR3 is built from 13 residues. The DNA for the CDR3 is TGTGCCAGCAGTTACCAGGGCTACAATGAGCAGTTCTTC. Its protein product is CASSYQGYNEQFF.